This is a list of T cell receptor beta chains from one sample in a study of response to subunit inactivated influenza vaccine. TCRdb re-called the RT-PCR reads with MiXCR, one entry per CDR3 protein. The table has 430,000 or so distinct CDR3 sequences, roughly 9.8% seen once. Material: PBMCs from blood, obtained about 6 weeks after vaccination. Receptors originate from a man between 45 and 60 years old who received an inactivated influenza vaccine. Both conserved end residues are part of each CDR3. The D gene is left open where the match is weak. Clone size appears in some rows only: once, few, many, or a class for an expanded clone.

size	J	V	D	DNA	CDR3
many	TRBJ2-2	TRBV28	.	TGTGCCAGCAGTTTACCGGGGGCAGCTTCCACCGGGGAGCTGTTTTTT	CASSLPGAASTGELFF
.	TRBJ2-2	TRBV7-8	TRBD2	TGTGCCAGCCATGGACTAGCGGGAGGCGAGCGGAACACCGGGGAGCTGTTTTTT	CASHGLAGGERNTGELFF
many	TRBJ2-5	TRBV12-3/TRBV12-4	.	TGTGCCAGCAGTTTAGGCGGGCCTGGAGAGACCCAGTACTTC	CASSLGGPGETQYF
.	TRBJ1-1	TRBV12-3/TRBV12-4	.	TGTGCCAGCAGTTTACGACAAATTAACACTGAAGCTTTCTTT	CASSLRQINTEAFF
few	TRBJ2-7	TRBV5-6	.	TGTGCCAGCAGCTTGGTCTGGGGCACCCAGAACTACGAGCAGTACTTC	CASSLVWGTQNYEQYF
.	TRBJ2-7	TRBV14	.	TGTGCCAGCAGCCAAGTGCCGGCAACCTACGAGCAGTACTTC	CASSQVPATYEQYF
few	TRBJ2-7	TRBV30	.	TGTGCCTGGAACAACAGGGTAGGCGAGCAGTACTTC	CAWNNRVGEQYF
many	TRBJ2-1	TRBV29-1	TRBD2	TGCAGCGTTGCCGGTACTAGCGGGAGGTACAATGAGCAGTTCTTC	CSVAGTSGRYNEQFF
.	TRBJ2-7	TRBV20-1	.	TGCAGTGCTAGAGATATAGACTCCTACGAGCAGTACTTC	CSARDIDSYEQYF
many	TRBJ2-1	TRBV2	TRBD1	TGTGCCAGCAGTGGCGGGACAGGGAATGGAGGGTACTACAATGAGCAGTTCTTC	CASSGGTGNGGYYNEQFF
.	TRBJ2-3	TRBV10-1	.	TGCGCCAGCAGTGCCCGGAGAGTAGGAGATACGCAGTATTTT	CASSARRVGDTQYF
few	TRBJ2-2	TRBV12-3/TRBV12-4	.	TGTGCCAGCAGTTTTCCGGGCCCTGCTAACACCGGGGAGCTGTTTTTT	CASSFPGPANTGELFF